A single sample gave rise to the 24 T cell receptor beta chains below, sequenced in a study of blood T cell repertoires in COVID-19. Here immunoSEQ multiplex PCR was the method, and the copy in TCRdb shows in-frame clones only, minus some. This repertoire shows some 140,000 clones, roughly nine tenths found once; its top ten account for less than 0.6%. The sequencing input was peripheral blood. The receptors stem from a man between 50 and 59 years old with acute or convalescent COVID-19.

The chain couples TRBV19 to TRBJ1-1; the match to TRBD1 covers 7 bases. Germline CDR1 LNHDA, CDR2 SQIVND (reference sequence). J was trimmed by 3 bases and V by 7 bases; bases with no gene match: 11. This CDR3 has 15 residues. The CDR3 bases are TGTGCCAGTATCTGGACAGGAGGTGGGTACACTGAAGCTTTCTTT. It is translated as CASIWTGGGYTEAFF.

The gene calls are TRBV18 and TRBJ2-7; D is undetermined. The CDR3 is 13 residues long. In germline, CDR1 is KGHSH, CDR2 LQKENI. Trimming removed 3 bases from V and 5 bases from J, with 11 bases in between. CDR3 bases: TGTGCCAGCTCACCGACTCGATCGGACGAGCAGTACTTC. Its protein product is CASSPTRSDEQYF.

The chain has TRBV11-1 and TRBJ2-5; a weak D match, TRBD2 (5 bases). V was clipped by 2 bases and J by 0 bases, with 10 bases between them. This CDR3 region has 15 residues. Germline V CDR1 and CDR2: SGHAT, FQDESV (reference sequence). The CDR3 DNA sequence: TGTGCCAGCAGCTTATTTTCCGGGAACCAAGAGACCCAGTACTTC. It encodes CASSLFSGNQETQYF.

A single count supports this clone. The chain recombines TRBV7-3 with TRBJ1-4; no clear D gene. Germline V gene data show CDR1 as SGHTA and CDR2 as FQGTGA. V was trimmed by 5 bases and J by 0 bases, leaving 7 bases between them. This CDR3 region has 14 residues. The CDR3 loop reads CASSLGATNEKLFF. The CDR3 DNA reads as TGTGCCAGCAGCCTAGGCGCAACTAATGAAAAACTGTTTTTT.

This chain joins TRBV15 and TRBJ2-5, with 8 bases fitting TRBD1. The length of the CDR3 is 15 residues. From germline, CDR1 is LNHNV and CDR2 YYDKDF (reference sequence). Trimming removed 1 base from V and 3 bases from J; junction bases left unmatched: 4. The CDR3 DNA reads as TGTGCCACCAGCAGAGGTACAGGGGGAAAAGAGACCCAGTACTTC. It translates to CATSRGTGGKETQYF.

The chain has TRBV7-2 and TRBJ2-1, with 11 bases that match TRBD1. The CDR3 is 16 amino acids. Germline loops: CDR1 SGHTA, CDR2 FQGNSA. V was pared by 1 base and J by 8 bases, with 7 bases of the junction left unmatched. CDR3 in amino acids: CASSLGGQGARDEQFF. For the CDR3, the DNA is TGTGCCAGCAGCTTAGGCGGACAGGGGGCGCGTGATGAGCAGTTCTTC.

The V call is TRBV28, the J call TRBJ1-2; D unclear. Germline values: CDR1 MDHEN, CDR2 SYDVKM. V lost 0 bases and J lost 2, with 10 bases in between. The length of the CDR3 is 15 residues. The CDR3: CASSLWAGRNYGYTF. CDR3 nucleotide sequence: TGTGCCAGCAGTTTATGGGCTGGGAGGAACTATGGCTACACCTTC.

This sequence joins TRBV19 and TRBJ1-2; D may be TRBD1 (5 bases). CDR3 length: 12 amino acids. The V end was cut by 7 bases, the J end by 2 bases, with 8 bases between. Per germline, CDR1 LNHDA and CDR2 SQIVND (reference sequence). CDR3: CASMRQNYGYTF. The CDR3 DNA follows: TGTGCCAGTATGAGACAGAACTATGGCTACACCTTC. The full variable domain, with the rest looked up from reference TRBV19 and TRBJ1-2, is DGGITQSPKYLFRKEGQNVTLSCEQNLNHDAMYWYRQDPGQGLRLIYYSQIVNDFQKGDIAEGYSVSREKKESFPLTVTSAQKNPTAFYLCASMRQNYGYTFGSGTRLTVV.

The genes are TRBV7-2 and TRBJ2-4; 8 nucleotides line up with TRBD2. After removal of 5 bases from V and 8 bases from J, the junction contained 5 bases not matched to a gene. Germline CDR1 reads SGHTA; CDR2 reads FQGNSA. The CDR3 is 13 residues long. In nucleotides, the CDR3 is TGTGCCAGCAGCCCGGGAGGGGCTTACATTCAGTACTTC. Its protein product is CASSPGGAYIQYF.

The chain has TRBV6-5 and TRBJ1-1; 8 bases map to TRBD1. CDR1 MNHEY and CDR2 SVGAGI come from the germline V gene. V trimming: 7 bases; J trimming: 1 base; junction bases outside the gene matches: 5. The CDR3 sequence is 14 residues long. Here the CDR3 reads CASTPGQANTEAFF. The DNA for the CDR3 is TGTGCCAGCACCCCGGGACAGGCGAACACTGAAGCTTTCTTT.

This sequence joins TRBV29-1 and TRBJ1-3; D is perhaps TRBD1 (5 bases). V was trimmed by 3 bases and J by 4 bases, leaving 13 bases between them. The CDR3 is 14 residues long. Germline-derived CDR1 and CDR2 are SQVTM and ANQGSEA. The CDR3 is CSVDARGDGNTIYF. DNA for the CDR3: TGCAGCGTTGACGCCCGGGGGGACGGAAACACCATATATTTT.

The chain recombines TRBV3-1 (or the pseudogene TRBV3-2) with TRBJ1-5; D is possibly TRBD1 (6 bases). Germline CDR1 reads LGHDT; CDR2 reads YNNKEL (reference sequence). The CDR3 runs to 17 residues. V shed 4 bases and J shed 3 bases, with 19 bases lying between them. The CDR3 sequence: CASSPRGRGAHNQPQHF. CDR3 bases: TGTGCCAGCAGCCCCCGGGGACGGGGGGCCCACAATCAGCCCCAGCATTTT.

The CDR3 sequence: CASSRGQGVSGGRTDTQYF. CDR3 DNA: TGTGCCAGCAGCCGGGGGCAGGGGGTTAGCGGGGGCCGCACAGATACGCAGTATTTT. This chain connects TRBV4-2 to TRBJ2-3, with 9 bases matching TRBD2. The length of the CDR3 is 19 residues. Germline assignment: CDR1 LGHNA and CDR2 YNFKEQ. The trim removed 4 bases at V and 1 base at J, leaving 15 bases unmatched.

V gene TRBV27 combines with J gene TRBJ1-5, with 9 bases fitting TRBD1. CDR1 is MNHEY, CDR2 SMNVEV, per germline (reference sequence). The CDR3 runs 16 residues. J lost 0 bases, V lost 1 base, and 1 base had no gene match. CDR3 coding DNA: TGTGCCAGCAGTTTATGGGGACAGGGTAGCAATCAGCCCCAGCATTTT. Its translation: CASSLWGQGSNQPQHF.

The J gene is TRBJ1-4, the V gene TRBV28; 10 bases fit TRBD1. V lost 6 bases and J lost 8; bases outside the gene matches: 12. The CDR3 runs 16 residues. Per germline, CDR1 MDHEN and CDR2 SYDVKM. Here the CDR3 reads CASSWDRGAAREKLFF. The CDR3 DNA is TGTGCCAGCAGCTGGGACAGGGGAGCAGCAAGGGAAAAACTGTTTTTT.

This sequence joins TRBV19 and TRBJ1-1; D might be TRBD1 (6 bases). V was trimmed by 4 bases and J by 5 bases, leaving 11 bases between them. CDR1 LNHDA and CDR2 SQIVND come from the germline V gene (reference sequence). CDR3 length equals 13 residues. This CDR3 reads CASSTGVSTEAFF. DNA for the CDR3: TGTGCCAGTAGTACAGGGGTTAGTACTGAAGCTTTCTTT.

V is TRBV9 and J is TRBJ1-6, with no clear D. Trimming left V 0 bases short and J 3 bases short, with 7 bases between. CDR1 is SGDLS and CDR2 is YYNGEE in the germline V gene. The CDR3 is made up of 15 amino acids. Here the CDR3 reads CASSVGRVYNSPLHF. The CDR3 coding sequence is TGTGCCAGCAGCGTAGGGAGGGTCTATAATTCACCCCTCCACTTT.

This rearrangement joins TRBV6-1 to TRBJ1-6; D is possibly TRBD1 (6 bases). The CDR3 is 16 amino acids. The V end was cut by 0 bases, the J end by 9 bases, with 15 bases between. Germline assignment: CDR1 MNHNS and CDR2 SASEGT. Written as DNA, the CDR3 is TGTGCCAGCAGTGAAGCGCTCTCGAGGGGGGGTTCACCCCTCCACTTT. This codes for CASSEALSRGGSPLHF.

This rearrangement joins TRBV15 to TRBJ2-5; TRBD1 aligns across 7 bases. The trim removed 5 bases at V and 4 bases at J, leaving 4 bases unmatched. The CDR3 has 13 amino acids. Per the germline V gene, CDR1 is LNHNV and CDR2 is YYDKDF (reference sequence). CDR3 in DNA: TGTGCCACCAGCTCACACAGGGGAGAGACCCAGTACTTC. Translated, it gives CATSSHRGETQYF. Full variable domain (missing parts from reference TRBV15 and TRBJ2-5): DAMVIQNPRYQVTQFGKPVTLSCSQTLNHNVMYWYQQKSSQAPKLLFHYYDKDFNNEADTPDNFQSRRPNTSFCFLDIRSPGLGDTAMYLCATSSHRGETQYFGPGTRLLVL.

The rearrangement links TRBV19 to TRBJ1-3; 7 bases align to TRBD1. V shed 4 bases and J 0 bases; nucleotides not matched to a gene: 6. CDR1 is LNHDA, CDR2 SQIVND, per germline (reference sequence). CDR3 length: 16 residues. The CDR3 DNA sequence: TGTGCCAGTAGTAAAACCCGGGACAGCTCTGGAAACACCATATATTTT. Its protein product is CASSKTRDSSGNTIYF.

The V and J genes are TRBV9 and TRBJ2-7; 7 bases map to TRBD2. CDR3 length: 15 amino acids. Germline V lookup: CDR1 SGDLS, CDR2 YYNGEE. J gave up 3 bases and V 0 bases, and 6 bases lay outside the gene matches. For the CDR3, the DNA is TGTGCCAGCAGCGTAGGAGAAGGGACTAACTACGAGCAGTACTTC. Its protein product is CASSVGEGTNYEQYF.

The V and J genes are TRBV15 and TRBJ1-4; the match to TRBD1 covers 7 bases. J lost 4 bases, V lost 3 bases, and 5 bases had no gene match. Germline V gene data show CDR1 as LNHNV and CDR2 as YYDKDF (reference sequence). CDR3 length equals 15 residues. The DNA for the CDR3 is TGTGCCACCAGCAGGGAGACAGGGCGTAATGAAAAACTGTTTTTT. This translates into CATSRETGRNEKLFF.

The V call is TRBV13, the J call TRBJ1-5, with D tentatively TRBD1 (6 bases). This CDR3 has 16 residues. Germline lookup yields CDR1 PRHDT and CDR2 FYEKMQ (reference sequence). V was shortened by 2 bases and J by 0 bases, with 11 bases between the two germline ends. In nucleotides, the CDR3 is TGTGCCAGCAGCTTAAATGGACAGAATAGCAATCAGCCCCAGCATTTT. Protein: CASSLNGQNSNQPQHF.

The chain uses TRBV4-1 and TRBJ2-7; no definite D call. This CDR3 has 14 amino acids. The V gene lost 4 bases and the J gene lost 1 base, with 11 bases spanning the gap. CDR1 MGHRA and CDR2 YSYEKL come from the germline V gene. This chain's CDR3 is CASSLVGGSYEQYF. CDR3 bases: TGCGCCAGCAGCCTCGTAGGCGGTTCCTACGAGCAGTACTTC.